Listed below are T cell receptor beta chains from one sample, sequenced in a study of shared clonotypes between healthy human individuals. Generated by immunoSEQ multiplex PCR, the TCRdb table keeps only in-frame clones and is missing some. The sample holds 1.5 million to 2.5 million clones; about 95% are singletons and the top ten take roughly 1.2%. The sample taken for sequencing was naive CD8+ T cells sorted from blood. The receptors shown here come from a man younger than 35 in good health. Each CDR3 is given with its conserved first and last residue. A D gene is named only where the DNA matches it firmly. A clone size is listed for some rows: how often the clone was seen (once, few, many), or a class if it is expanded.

CDR3nt: TGTGCCAGCAGCCCCAAGGGACTAGCGGGACCATACAATGAGCAGTTCTTC
CDR3aa: CASSPKGLAGPYNEQFF
abundance: NA
v_gene: TRBV7-9
d_gene: TRBD2
j_gene: TRBJ2-1

CDR3nt: TGCAGCGTTGTACTAGCGGGACTTGGGGAGCAGTACTTC
CDR3aa: CSVVLAGLGEQYF
abundance: NA
v_gene: TRBV29-1
d_gene: TRBD2
j_gene: TRBJ2-7

CDR3nt: TGTGCCAGCCACATTCAGGAACCGGGGCCCGGGGGCACTGAAGCTTTCTTT
CDR3aa: CASHIQEPGPGGTEAFF
abundance: NA
v_gene: TRBV27
d_gene: NA
j_gene: TRBJ1-1

CDR3nt: TGTGCCAGCAGCGTAGGTGGAGCAGGGACGAACGAGCAGTACTTC
CDR3aa: CASSVGGAGTNEQYF
abundance: NA
v_gene: TRBV9
d_gene: NA
j_gene: TRBJ2-7

CDR3nt: TGCGCCAGCAGCCAAGTAGGCGGAGCTGGGGCCAACGTCCTGACTTTC
CDR3aa: CASSQVGGAGANVLTF
abundance: NA
v_gene: TRBV4-3
d_gene: NA
j_gene: TRBJ2-6

CDR3nt: TGTGCCAGCAGTTCCCGCAATGAGCAGTTCTTC
CDR3aa: CASSSRNEQFF
abundance: once
v_gene: TRBV27
d_gene: NA
j_gene: TRBJ2-1

CDR3nt: TGTGCCAGCAGCACCTCCCCAGAGGTTTCGGTTGAGGGCTACACCTTC
CDR3aa: CASSTSPEVSVEGYTF
abundance: NA
v_gene: TRBV7-9
d_gene: NA
j_gene: TRBJ1-2

CDR3nt: TGTGCCAGCACCGCCGGAGGGGCGCCCTACGAGCAGTACTTC
CDR3aa: CASTAGGAPYEQYF
abundance: NA
v_gene: TRBV9
d_gene: NA
j_gene: TRBJ2-7

CDR3nt: TGTGCCAGCAGACTAGCGGGATACAATGAGCAGTTCTTC
CDR3aa: CASRLAGYNEQFF
abundance: NA
v_gene: TRBV5-4
d_gene: TRBD2
j_gene: TRBJ2-1

CDR3nt: TGTGCTAGTGGTTTCTCAACAGATACGCAGTATTTT
CDR3aa: CASGFSTDTQYF
abundance: NA
v_gene: TRBV12-5
d_gene: NA
j_gene: TRBJ2-3

CDR3nt: TGTGCCAGCAGAGAACAGGGGAACACTGAAGCTTTCTTT
CDR3aa: CASREQGNTEAFF
abundance: NA
v_gene: TRBV6-5
d_gene: NA
j_gene: TRBJ1-1

CDR3nt: TGTGCCTGGAGTAGGGCCTTTGGGTCTGAAGCTTTCTTT
CDR3aa: CAWSRAFGSEAFF
abundance: NA
v_gene: TRBV30
d_gene: NA
j_gene: TRBJ1-1

CDR3nt: TGTGCCAGCAGCGTAGGGACAGGGGGGAATGGCTACACCTTC
CDR3aa: CASSVGTGGNGYTF
abundance: NA
v_gene: TRBV9
d_gene: TRBD1
j_gene: TRBJ1-2

CDR3nt: TGTGCCACCAGCTTAGGACAGTCCTACGAGCAGTACTTC
CDR3aa: CATSLGQSYEQYF
abundance: NA
v_gene: TRBV15
d_gene: NA
j_gene: TRBJ2-7

CDR3nt: TGTGCCAGCAGTTTTACGGGGAACCACGAGCAGTACTTC
CDR3aa: CASSFTGNHEQYF
abundance: NA
v_gene: TRBV27
d_gene: NA
j_gene: TRBJ2-7

CDR3nt: TGTGCCAGCAGTGGGTTGGACTCGGGGGACGAGCAGTACTTC
CDR3aa: CASSGLDSGDEQYF
abundance: NA
v_gene: TRBV2
d_gene: NA
j_gene: TRBJ2-7

CDR3nt: TGTGCCAGCAGTTTAGCGGAGAACTATGGCTACACCTTC
CDR3aa: CASSLAENYGYTF
abundance: once
v_gene: TRBV28
d_gene: NA
j_gene: TRBJ1-2

CDR3nt: TGCGCCAGCAGCTCCGGTAGTTACCTCGGACATGGTGACCAGTACTTC
CDR3aa: CASSSGSYLGHGDQYF
abundance: NA
v_gene: TRBV5-1
d_gene: NA
j_gene: TRBJ2-5

CDR3nt: TGTGCCAGCAGTTACTTAGCTTCTAGCTACGAGCAGTACTTC
CDR3aa: CASSYLASSYEQYF
abundance: once
v_gene: TRBV6-5
d_gene: NA
j_gene: TRBJ2-7

CDR3nt: TGTGCCAGCAGTTACTCGGGACAGGAGGGCAATGAGCAGTTCTTC
CDR3aa: CASSYSGQEGNEQFF
abundance: NA
v_gene: TRBV6-5
d_gene: TRBD1
j_gene: TRBJ2-1

CDR3nt: TGTGCCACCTCTGGGGACACCGGGGAGCTGTTTTTT
CDR3aa: CATSGDTGELFF
abundance: NA
v_gene: TRBV19
d_gene: NA
j_gene: TRBJ2-2

CDR3nt: TGTGCCAGCAGCCCGACTAGCGGGAGAGGACTCAATGAGCAGTTCTTC
CDR3aa: CASSPTSGRGLNEQFF
abundance: NA
v_gene: TRBV7-2
d_gene: TRBD2
j_gene: TRBJ2-1

CDR3nt: TGTGCCAGCAGTTCAGCCTCGGACCTTCCCTATGGCTACACCTTC
CDR3aa: CASSSASDLPYGYTF
abundance: NA
v_gene: TRBV27
d_gene: NA
j_gene: TRBJ1-2

CDR3nt: TGTGCCAGCAGCTTTCTGACAGGCTCCTACGAGCAGTACTTC
CDR3aa: CASSFLTGSYEQYF
abundance: NA
v_gene: TRBV5-6
d_gene: NA
j_gene: TRBJ2-7

CDR3nt: TGTGCCAGCAGTCCGACAGGGGATGAGACCCAGTACTTC
CDR3aa: CASSPTGDETQYF
abundance: NA
v_gene: TRBV27
d_gene: TRBD1
j_gene: TRBJ2-5

CDR3nt: TGCGCCAGCAGTGAGTCGACTAGCGGGGAATCCTACAATGAGCAGTTCTTC
CDR3aa: CASSESTSGESYNEQFF
abundance: NA
v_gene: TRBV10-1
d_gene: TRBD2
j_gene: TRBJ2-1

CDR3nt: TGTGCCAGCGTAGAGCAGGGGCCCCATGAAGGGCAGTTCTTC
CDR3aa: CASVEQGPHEGQFF
abundance: NA
v_gene: TRBV7-9
d_gene: NA
j_gene: TRBJ2-1

CDR3nt: TGTGCCAGCAGTCCATCAGGGGAGAGAGAGACCCAGTACTTC
CDR3aa: CASSPSGERETQYF
abundance: NA
v_gene: TRBV2
d_gene: NA
j_gene: TRBJ2-5

CDR3nt: TGTGCCAGCAGCGGACAGTCCTACGAGCAGTACTTC
CDR3aa: CASSGQSYEQYF
abundance: NA
v_gene: TRBV9
d_gene: NA
j_gene: TRBJ2-7

CDR3nt: TGTGCCAGCAGTACAGGGGGATTTCCGGACGAGCAGTACTTC
CDR3aa: CASSTGGFPDEQYF
abundance: NA
v_gene: TRBV27
d_gene: TRBD1
j_gene: TRBJ2-7

CDR3nt: TGCGCCAGCAGCTTCTCCATGTTATACAATGAGCAGTTCTTC
CDR3aa: CASSFSMLYNEQFF
abundance: NA
v_gene: TRBV5-1
d_gene: NA
j_gene: TRBJ2-1

CDR3nt: TGTGCCAGCAGTGACGGGTTGACAGGCTTTAGCTCCTACAATGAGCAGTTCTTC
CDR3aa: CASSDGLTGFSSYNEQFF
abundance: NA
v_gene: TRBV2
d_gene: NA
j_gene: TRBJ2-1

CDR3nt: TGTGCCAGCAGCTTAGGTGAGGTCGCAGGCTACACCTTC
CDR3aa: CASSLGEVAGYTF
abundance: NA
v_gene: TRBV7-9
d_gene: NA
j_gene: TRBJ1-2

CDR3nt: TGTGCCATTCCCGGGACGGCGGTCAATGAGCAGTTCTTC
CDR3aa: CAIPGTAVNEQFF
abundance: NA
v_gene: TRBV6-1
d_gene: NA
j_gene: TRBJ2-1

CDR3nt: TGCAGCGCAACAGGGACAAACACTGAAGCTTTCTTT
CDR3aa: CSATGTNTEAFF
abundance: NA
v_gene: TRBV29-1
d_gene: NA
j_gene: TRBJ1-1

CDR3nt: TGTGCCAGCAGCTTAATTCAGGCCGGGAAGAACACCATATATTTT
CDR3aa: CASSLIQAGKNTIYF
abundance: NA
v_gene: TRBV11-2
d_gene: NA
j_gene: TRBJ1-3

CDR3nt: TGTGCCAGCAGCTTAGAAGGTACGGCCTACGAGCAGTACTTC
CDR3aa: CASSLEGTAYEQYF
abundance: NA
v_gene: TRBV7-9
d_gene: NA
j_gene: TRBJ2-7

CDR3nt: TGTGCCAGCGGCGAAGGACCCTACGAGCAGTACTTC
CDR3aa: CASGEGPYEQYF
abundance: NA
v_gene: TRBV6-5
d_gene: NA
j_gene: TRBJ2-7

CDR3nt: TGTGCCAGCAGTCTGCCCGGGACGGGTGACTACGAGCAGTACTTC
CDR3aa: CASSLPGTGDYEQYF
abundance: NA
v_gene: TRBV6-6
d_gene: NA
j_gene: TRBJ2-7

CDR3nt: TGCAGCGTTGATTCGCTAGCGGTTGTACCCAGATACAATGAGCAGTTCTTC
CDR3aa: CSVDSLAVVPRYNEQFF
abundance: NA
v_gene: TRBV29-1
d_gene: TRBD2
j_gene: TRBJ2-1